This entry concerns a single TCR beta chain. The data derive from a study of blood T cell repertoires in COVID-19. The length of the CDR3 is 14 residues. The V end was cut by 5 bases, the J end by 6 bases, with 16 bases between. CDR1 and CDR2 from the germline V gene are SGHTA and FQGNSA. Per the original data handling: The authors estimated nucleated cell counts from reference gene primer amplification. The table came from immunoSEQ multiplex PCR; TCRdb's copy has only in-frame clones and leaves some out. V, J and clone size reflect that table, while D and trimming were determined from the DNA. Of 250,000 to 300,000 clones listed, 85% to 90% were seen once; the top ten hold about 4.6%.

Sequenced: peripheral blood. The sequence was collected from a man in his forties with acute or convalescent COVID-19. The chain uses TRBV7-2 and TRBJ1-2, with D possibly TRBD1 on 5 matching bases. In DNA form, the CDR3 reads TGTGCCAGCAGCCCGAGGGGAGGGCAGCATGGCTACACCTTC. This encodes CASSPRGGQHGYTF.